The 28 T cell receptor beta chains below come from one sample, sequenced in a study of siplizumab effects on memory and regulatory T cells. TCRdb's table, derived via immunoSEQ multiplex PCR, lists solely in-frame clones and lacks some. The repertoire consists of roughly 100,000 clones, with over 85% occurring once and the leading ten covering about 0.62%. The sequencing sample was made of Tregs sorted from blood. The receptors shown here come from a human donor in good health.

The chain is built from TRBV10-3 and TRBJ2-7, with 7 bases fitting TRBD2. J lost 2 bases, V lost 0 bases, and 4 bases had no gene match. The CDR3 extends over 15 amino acids. The germline V gene encodes CDR1 ENHRY and CDR2 SYGVKD. The CDR3 nucleotides read TGTGCCATCAGTGAGTCAGCTGGGGGGGCCTACGAGCAGTACTTC. It is translated as CAISESAGGAYEQYF.

This chain joins TRBV7-3 and TRBJ2-3, with 9 nucleotides matching TRBD1. Germline V gene sequence: CDR1 SGHTA, CDR2 FQGTGA. The length of the CDR3 is 16 residues. V lost 5 bases and J lost 2; bases outside the gene matches: 8. The CDR3 here is CASSPGQGFSTDTQYF. Here the CDR3 DNA reads TGTGCCAGCAGCCCGGGACAGGGTTTCTCCACAGATACGCAGTATTTT.

The J gene is TRBJ2-7, the V gene TRBV18; TRBD1 agrees at 8 bases. V trimming: 8 bases; J trimming: 2 bases; junction bases outside the gene matches: 8. This CDR3 comprises 14 residues. Looked up from germline, CDR1 is KGHSH and CDR2 is LQKENI. CDR3 in DNA: TGTGCCAGCAAACGAGGGGACAGGCCCTACGAGCAGTACTTC. Encoded protein: CASKRGDRPYEQYF.

V usage is TRBV7-9 and J usage is TRBJ2-3; possible D gene TRBD1, 7 bases. There are 14 residues in the CDR3. Trimming stripped 8 bases from V and 1 base from J, with 13 bases between. CDR1 and CDR2 from the germline V gene are SEHNR and FQNEAQ (reference sequence). The CDR3 nucleotides are TGTGCCAGCCCCCGGGGGACAGGCACAGATACGCAGTATTTT. It is translated as CASPRGTGTDTQYF.

The rearrangement links TRBV19 to TRBJ1-3; D is uncertain. The germline V gene has CDR1 LNHDA and CDR2 SQIVND (reference sequence). CDR3 length: 13 amino acids. V was trimmed by 10 bases and J by 1 base, leaving 11 bases between them. This CDR3 reads CATRSQSGNTIYF. The CDR3 coding sequence is TGTGCCACCCGGTCGCAGTCTGGAAACACCATATATTTT.

The J gene is TRBJ2-5, the V gene TRBV19; 8 bases agree with TRBD2. CDR1 is LNHDA, CDR2 SQIVND, per germline (reference sequence). The CDR3 has 15 amino acids. The J segment lost 5 bases and the V segment lost 2 bases, leaving 7 bases of the junction unmatched. The CDR3 sequence: CASSIYSGVGETQYF. CDR3 nucleotides: TGTGCCAGTAGTATATATAGCGGGGTTGGGGAGACCCAGTACTTC.

This clone showed up just once. The gene calls are TRBV29-1 and TRBJ1-2, with 10 bases matching TRBD1. J was trimmed by 4 bases and V by 4 bases; bases with no gene match: 6. The V gene's germline CDR1 is SQVTM and CDR2 ANQGSEA. The CDR3 covers 14 residues. The CDR3 protein is CSVAGQGGSYGYTF. In DNA, the CDR3 is TGCAGCGTTGCTGGACAGGGGGGTTCCTATGGCTACACCTTC.

CDR3 nucleotides: TGTGCCAGCTCCCCAGAGGGGGAGACCCAGTACTTC. Translated: CASSPEGETQYF. This chain uses TRBV18 with TRBJ2-5; D is tentatively TRBD1 or TRBD2 (5 bases each). Looked up from germline, CDR1 is KGHSH and CDR2 is LQKENI. The CDR3 extends over 12 amino acids. Between the trimmed V and J ends, which lost 6 bases and 5 bases, there was a span of 10 bases.

V and J are TRBV7-2 and TRBJ2-5; 10 nucleotides match TRBD2. This CDR3 has 19 residues. CDR1 and CDR2 (germline): SGHTA, FQGNSA. The trim removed 2 bases at V and 4 bases at J, leaving 16 bases unmatched. The CDR3 DNA reads as TGTGCCAGCAGCTTAAATTGGGCCAGGGGGGTAGCGGGAGGAGAGACCCAGTACTTC. It specifies CASSLNWARGVAGGETQYF. Combining the CDR3 with reference TRBV7-2 and TRBJ2-5 gives the whole variable domain GAGVSQSPSNKVTEKGKDVELRCDPISGHTALYWYRQSLGQGLEFLIYFQGNSAPDKSGLPSDRFSAERTGGSVSTLTIQRTQQEDSAVYLCASSLNWARGVAGGETQYFGPGTRLLVL.

The chain carries TRBV10-2 and TRBJ2-4; 14 positions match TRBD2. Germline loops: CDR1 WSHSY, CDR2 SAAADI. With 7 bases clipped from V and 7 bases from J, the junction kept 6 bases outside the gene matches. This CDR3 is built from 15 residues. This CDR3 is CASTMGLAGANIQYF. CDR3 coding DNA: TGCGCCAGCACTATGGGACTAGCGGGGGCGAACATTCAGTACTTC.

The V gene is TRBV19, the J gene TRBJ2-2; 8 bases are shared with TRBD1. CDR1 is LNHDA, CDR2 SQIVND, per germline (reference sequence). The CDR3 is 17 amino acids. Trimming cost V 4 bases and J 5 bases; bases outside gene matches: 12. CDR3 sequence (DNA): TGTGCCAGTAGTAGAGGACAGACAGGGGCAGGGACCGGGGAGCTGTTTTTT. This codes for CASSRGQTGAGTGELFF.

The chain couples TRBV6-5 to TRBJ1-5; D is undetermined. V gave up 4 bases and J gave up 5 bases, with 15 bases separating them. The CDR3 spans 15 residues. Per germline, CDR1 MNHEY and CDR2 SVGAGI. The CDR3 loop is CASSLGIGRDQPQHF. CDR3 bases: TGTGCCAGCAGTTTGGGGATAGGGAGGGATCAGCCCCAGCATTTT.

The gene calls are TRBV11-3 and TRBJ1-1; no definite D call. Germline V lookup: CDR1 SGHNT, CDR2 YENEEA. V was clipped by 3 bases and J by 8 bases, with 10 bases between them. This CDR3 spans 12 amino acids. In DNA, the CDR3 is TGTGCCAGCAGCTTGGCTTGGCCGGAAGCTTTCTTT. Its protein product is CASSLAWPEAFF.

The genes are TRBV30 and TRBJ2-4; TRBD2 matches 16 bases. The germline V gene encodes CDR1 GTSNPN and CDR2 SVGIG (reference sequence). The junction had 10 bases not matched to a gene; V was cut back by 3 bases and J by 5 bases. The CDR3 runs 18 residues. The CDR3 nucleotides are TGTGCCTGGAGACCCACCGGGACTAGCGGGAGGGCCCAAAACATTCAGTACTTC. Protein sequence: CAWRPTGTSGRAQNIQYF.

This clone was recorded a few times. The CDR3 here is CASSNGLRTEAFF. In nucleotides, the CDR3 is TGTGCCAGCAGTAACGGGTTGAGGACTGAAGCTTTCTTT. The V and J genes are TRBV6-6 and TRBJ1-1, with D hard to call. Looked up from germline, CDR1 is MNHNY and CDR2 is SVGAGI (reference sequence). The length of the CDR3 is 13 residues. The germline V and J ends were trimmed by 5 bases and 5 bases, with 12 bases remaining between them.

The V call is TRBV5-6, the J call TRBJ2-4, with D tentatively TRBD2 (6 bases). Germline V gene lookup returns CDR1 SGHDT and CDR2 YYEEEE. The ends were cut back, 3 bases at V and 7 bases at J, with 14 bases in the middle. This CDR3 has 14 amino acids. The CDR3 spells CASSSGLRGNIQYF. The CDR3 DNA follows: TGTGCCAGCAGCTCGGGACTCCGTGGGAACATTCAGTACTTC.

The V and J genes are TRBV5-1 and TRBJ2-2; D possibly corresponds to TRBD1 (6 bases). The CDR3 covers 15 residues. Between the trimmed V and J ends, which lost 3 bases and 2 bases, there was a span of 11 bases. Germline CDR1 and CDR2: SGHRS and YFSETQ. CDR3 DNA: TGCGCCAGCAGCTCAACAGGGATTAACACCGGGGAGCTGTTTTTT. Translation: CASSSTGINTGELFF.

Only one count was recorded for this clone. The chain combines TRBV15 with TRBJ1-1, with TRBD1 as a possible D gene (6 bases). V was clipped by 1 base and J by 4 bases, with 13 bases between them. This CDR3 spans 15 amino acids. The germline V gene has CDR1 LNHNV and CDR2 YYDKDF (reference sequence). CDR3 nucleotides: TGTGCCACCAGCAGAGGGACGGAAGGGGGCACTGAAGCTTTCTTT. Encoded protein: CATSRGTEGGTEAFF.

The chain employs TRBV9 and TRBJ1-4; D might be TRBD1 (5 bases). The CDR3 length is 15 residues. Per germline, CDR1 SGDLS and CDR2 YYNGEE. Trimming shortened V by 0 bases and J by 12 bases, and 18 bases separated the two germline ends. The CDR3 DNA reads as TGTGCCAGCAGCGTAGGGGACCGCCTAAATTTGGAACTGTTTTTT. It translates to CASSVGDRLNLELFF.

This clone was seen more than once but under ten times. The chain has TRBV6-6 and TRBJ2-7, with no clear D. CDR1 is MNHNY and CDR2 is SVGAGI in the germline V gene (reference sequence). Trimming removed 5 bases from V and 2 bases from J, with 16 bases in between. The length of the CDR3 is 15 residues. CDR3 sequence reads: CASSHRLRLTYEQYF. The CDR3 DNA reads TGTGCCAGCAGTCACCGTTTGCGGTTGACCTACGAGCAGTACTTC.

The chain employs TRBV9 and TRBJ1-1; 8 nucleotides agree with TRBD1. Germline trimming cut 4 bases from V and 0 bases from J; bases unmatched to any gene: 5. From germline, CDR1 is SGDLS and CDR2 YYNGEE. This CDR3 has 15 residues. CDR3 nucleotide sequence: TGTGCCAGCAGCTCCCAGGGGGCGGTGAACACTGAAGCTTTCTTT. It is translated as CASSSQGAVNTEAFF.

The chain couples TRBV4-1 to TRBJ2-5; D is uncertain. V gave up 2 bases and J gave up 0 bases, with 16 bases separating them. Looked up from germline, CDR1 is MGHRA and CDR2 is YSYEKL. CDR3 size: 17 residues. The CDR3 spells CASSQYPEFGDQETQYF. The DNA of the CDR3 is TGCGCCAGCAGCCAATATCCAGAATTCGGAGACCAAGAGACCCAGTACTTC.

V usage is TRBV9 and J usage is TRBJ1-1, with D tentatively TRBD1 (6 bases). The CDR3 totals 13 residues. The V gene lost 4 bases and the J gene lost 9 bases, with 16 bases spanning the gap. Per the germline V gene, CDR1 is SGDLS and CDR2 is YYNGEE. CDR3 sequence: CASSPQNRVKAFF. CDR3 coding DNA: TGTGCCAGCAGCCCTCAAAACAGGGTGAAAGCTTTCTTT. Drawing the rest from reference TRBV9 and TRBJ1-1, the complete variable domain is DSGVTQTPKHLITATGQRVTLRCSPRSGDLSVYWYQQSLDQGLQFLIQYYNGEERAKGNILERFSAQQFPDLHSELNLSSLELGDSALYFCASSPQNRVKAFFGQGTRLTVV.

Comment on this clone: Germline is not matched at one junction end, which may reflect a read error. The chain has TRBV19 and TRBJ1-1; no clear D. Germline V gene sequence: CDR1 LNHDA, CDR2 SQIVND (reference sequence). The CDR3 has 14 residues. CDR3 bases: TGTGCCAGTAGTGAGGGCCAAACGAACGCTGAAGCTTTCTTT. Its translation is CASSEGQTNAEAFF. Supplemented by reference TRBV19 and TRBJ1-1, the full variable domain reads DGGITQSPKYLFRKEGQNVTLSCEQNLNHDAMYWYRQDPGQGLRLIYYSQIVNDFQKGDIAEGYSVSREKKESFPLTVTSAQKNPTAFYLCASSEGQTNAEAFFGQGTRLTVV.

The genes are TRBV30 and TRBJ2-7; no clear D. The germline V gene encodes CDR1 GTSNPN and CDR2 SVGIG (reference sequence). There are 12 residues in the CDR3. The V and J ends lost 3 bases and 2 bases respectively, with 8 bases between them. CDR3 sequence reads: CAWSPTAYEQYF. The CDR3 bases are TGTGCCTGGAGCCCCACCGCCTACGAGCAGTACTTC.

This clone has just one count. J is TRBJ2-5 and V is TRBV27; 12 bases fit TRBD2. Germline values: CDR1 MNHEY, CDR2 SMNVEV (reference sequence). The CDR3 sequence is 17 residues long. Trimming at V came to 3 bases and at J to 4 bases, leaving 9 bases not matched to a gene. CDR3 protein: CASSFRTSGTHAETQYF. CDR3 nucleotides: TGTGCCAGCAGTTTCAGGACTAGCGGGACTCACGCAGAGACCCAGTACTTC.

The V call is TRBV19, the J call TRBJ1-6, with D perhaps matching TRBD1 (5 bases). This CDR3 is 14 amino acids long. Germline V CDR1 and CDR2: LNHDA, SQIVND (reference sequence). Trimming removed 3 bases at V and 7 bases at J, with 10 bases between. CDR3 sequence: CASSMRDLNSPLHF. The CDR3 bases are TGTGCCAGTAGTATGCGGGACCTAAATTCACCCCTCCACTTT.

The chain recombines TRBV6-6 with TRBJ2-1; 12 bases line up with TRBD2. V gave up 5 bases and J gave up 3 bases; unmatched junction bases: 2. Per the germline V gene, CDR1 is MNHNY and CDR2 is SVGAGI (reference sequence). The CDR3 is 15 residues long. CDR3 nucleotide sequence: TGTGCCAGCAGTCGGACTAGCGGGGACTACAATGAGCAGTTCTTC. Translating it yields CASSRTSGDYNEQFF.